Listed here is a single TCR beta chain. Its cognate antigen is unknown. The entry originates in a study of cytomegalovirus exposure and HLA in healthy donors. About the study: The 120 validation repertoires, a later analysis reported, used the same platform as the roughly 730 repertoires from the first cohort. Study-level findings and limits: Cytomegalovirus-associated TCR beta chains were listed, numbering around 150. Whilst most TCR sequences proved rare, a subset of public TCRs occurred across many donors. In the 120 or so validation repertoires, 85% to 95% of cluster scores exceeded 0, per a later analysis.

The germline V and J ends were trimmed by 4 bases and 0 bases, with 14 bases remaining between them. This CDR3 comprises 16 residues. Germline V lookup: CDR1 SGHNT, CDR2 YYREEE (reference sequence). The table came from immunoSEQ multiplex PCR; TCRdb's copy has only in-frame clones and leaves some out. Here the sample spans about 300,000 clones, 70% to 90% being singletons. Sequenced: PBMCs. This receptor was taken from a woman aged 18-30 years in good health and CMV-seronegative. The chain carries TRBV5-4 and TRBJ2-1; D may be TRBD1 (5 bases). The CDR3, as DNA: TGTGCCAGCAGCCCGGCCAGGGCGGTCTCCTACAATGAGCAGTTCTTC. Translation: CASSPARAVSYNEQFF.